This T cell receptor (beta chain) was sequenced for a study of breast tumors, draining lymph nodes, adjacent tissues. This CDR3 is 11 amino acids long. The germline CDR1 and CDR2 sequences are SGHDT and YYEEEE. V was clipped by 3 bases and J by 8 bases, with 5 bases between them. A single record per CDR3 protein comes from TCRdb applying MiXCR to the multiplex PCR reads. The repertoire holds roughly 100,000 distinct CDR3 sequences, with around 30% as singletons. This clonotype occurred once. Its target is unknown. Breast cancer patients provided tissue from their axillary draining lymph nodes. Study conclusions and caveats: Tumor repertoires ranked between lymph nodes and nontumor tissue in diversity, with V and J gene preferences. Data only fit, rather than demonstrated, lymph node origin of most tumor T cells.

The genes are TRBV5-6 and TRBJ1-4, with D uncertain. The sequence was obtained from a female donor with breast cancer. Some clones in this sample may be carry-over from other donors' samples. Sequencing was performed on axillary lymph node tissue. The CDR3 coding sequence is TGTGCCAGCAGCTGCCGGGAAAAACTGTTTTTT. It specifies CASSCREKLFF.